Sequencing of this T cell receptor (beta chain) was carried out in a study of T cell repertoires in cytomegalovirus infection. About the study: Recently identified HLA-C-restricted CMV epitopes were among the peptides used. Based on public TCR beta signatures, there were indications of CMV infection and of a matching HLA type. Study-wide results and limits: HLA-C-restricted TCR beta clonotypes specific for CMV led the ex vivo response. Summed public TCR beta family frequency identified CMV carriers bearing the relevant HLA.

TCRdb reprocessed the reads with MiXCR, giving one entry per CDR3 protein. The data show about a million distinct CDR3 sequences, around 31% seen once. There are 17 residues in the CDR3. Unmatched junction bases numbered 3, after V lost 2 bases and J lost 0 bases. In germline, CDR1 is SGHVS, CDR2 FNYEAQ. Notes on this clonotype: No antigen is known for it. A much larger clone is a single base away; this may be a read error.

V and J are TRBV7-6 and TRBJ2-1, with 11 bases lining up with TRBD2. The sequencing used cultured CD8+ T cells from PBMCs, collected from culture after CMV antigen stimulation. The TCR sequence derives from a human donor in good health (CMV status not recorded). Some clones in this sample may be carry-over from other donors' samples. The CDR3 DNA sequence: TGTGCCAGCAGCTTACTAGCGGGGGGCTACTCCTACAATGAGCAGTTCTTC. This sequence encodes CASSLLAGGYSYNEQFF. Full variable domain (outside the CDR3, taken from reference TRBV7-6 and TRBJ2-1): GAGVSQSPRYKVTKRGQDVALRCDPISGHVSLYWYRQALGQGPEFLTYFNYEAQQDKSGLPNDRFSAERPEGSISTLTIQRTEQRDSAMYRCASSLLAGGYSYNEQFFGPGTRLTVL.